This TCR beta chain was captured by sequencing in a study of cytomegalovirus exposure and HLA in healthy donors. Study observations and caveats: An analysis that was carried out later associated some 17,000 TCR beta sequences with HLA alleles at 0.05 false discovery rate.

The length of the CDR3 is 12 residues. CDR1 is SEHNR and CDR2 is FQNEAQ in the germline V gene (reference sequence). The germline V and J ends were trimmed by 2 bases and 8 bases, with 9 bases remaining between them. Concerning this clone itself: The antigen remains unidentified.

The PCR employed 60 Vbeta primers together with 13 Jbeta primers. The data were produced by immunoSEQ multiplex PCR, yet TCRdb's version contains in-frame clones alone and is incomplete. This sample yields some 200,000 clones, of which 81% are seen a single time; approximately 3.9% belongs to the top ten. The clonotype was recovered from a man between 45 and 60 years old in good health and CMV-seronegative. The sequenced sample consisted of PBMCs. The chain carries TRBV7-9 and TRBJ1-1; D is ambiguous. The DNA for the CDR3 is TGTGCCAGCAGCTTATCCGTAGCCGAAGCTTTCTTT. It is translated as CASSLSVAEAFF.